This is a list of T cell receptor beta chains from one sample in a study of blood T cell repertoires in COVID-19. TCRdb's table, derived via immunoSEQ multiplex PCR, lists solely in-frame clones and lacks some. The table includes roughly 32,000 clones, around 87% detected once. The sequenced material came from peripheral blood. The receptors originated from a man between 60 and 70 years old with active COVID-19. Both conserved end residues are part of each CDR3. The order of the fields is clone size, J gene, V gene, D gene, CDR3 protein, CDR3 DNA. The D gene is left open where the match is weak. Part of the rows lack a size; the others show once, few, many or a class for expanded clones.

>-|TRBJ2-3|TRBV7-2|TRBD2
CASSFRSSGSTDTQYF
TGTGCCAGCAGCTTCCGCTCTAGCGGAAGCACAGATACGCAGTATTTT
>-|TRBJ1-4|TRBV12-3/TRBV12-4|-
CATTSGEEKLFF
TGTGCTACAACCAGCGGAGAGGAAAAACTGTTTTTT
>once|TRBJ2-7|TRBV2|TRBD1
CASSEQQGSSYEQYF
TGTGCCAGCAGTGAACAACAGGGGAGCTCCTACGAGCAGTACTTC
>-|TRBJ2-5|TRBV9|-
CASSVDSDIQETQYF
TGTGCCAGCAGCGTAGACTCGGACATCCAAGAGACCCAGTACTTC
>-|TRBJ2-1|TRBV4-3|TRBD2
CASSQDVASGANEQFF
TGCGCCAGCAGCCAAGATGTCGCTAGCGGGGCCAATGAGCAGTTCTTC
>-|TRBJ1-1|TRBV19|-
CASSPSWTPNTEAFF
TGTGCCAGTAGTCCCTCGTGGACACCGAACACTGAAGCTTTCTTT
>-|TRBJ1-5|TRBV28|-
CASSLGRVQPQHF
TGTGCCAGCAGTTTAGGCAGGGTTCAGCCCCAGCATTTT
>-|TRBJ1-3|TRBV9|-
CASSVGEAYSGNTIYF
TGTGCCAGCAGCGTAGGGGAGGCATACTCTGGAAACACCATATATTTT
>-|TRBJ2-5|TRBV12-3/TRBV12-4|-
CASSFRRQTQYF
TGTGCCAGCAGTTTTAGGAGGCAGACCCAGTACTTC
>-|TRBJ1-3|TRBV19|-
CASSETGFSGNTIYF
TGTGCCAGTAGTGAGACAGGCTTCTCTGGAAACACCATATATTTT
>-|TRBJ1-1|TRBV6-2/TRBV6-3|-
CASSPPDSRTEAFF
TGTGCCAGCAGCCCCCCGGACAGTCGGACTGAAGCTTTCTTT
>-|TRBJ2-3|TRBV5-1|TRBD2
CASSLDAGVEDTQYF
TGCGCCAGCAGCTTGGACGCGGGGGTGGAAGATACGCAGTATTTT
>-|TRBJ1-3|TRBV4-2|-
CASSQVGDGNTIYF
TGTGCCAGCAGCCAAGTAGGGGATGGAAACACCATATATTTT
>few|TRBJ2-1|TRBV5-1|TRBD2
CASSLGLAGGFNEQFF
TGCGCCAGCAGCTTGGGACTAGCGGGAGGTTTCAATGAGCAGTTCTTC
>-|TRBJ2-3|TRBV18|-
CASSTDSPYTQYF
TGTGCCAGCTCGACGGACAGCCCCTATACGCAGTATTTT
>-|TRBJ1-3|TRBV4-3|TRBD1
CASSQGTGGGGNTIYF
TGCGCCAGCAGCCAGGGGACAGGGGGCGGTGGAAACACCATATATTTT
>few|TRBJ2-7|TRBV11-2|TRBD1
CASSSGTGIPQQYF
TGTGCCAGCAGCTCCGGGACAGGGATCCCACAGCAGTACTTC
>once|TRBJ2-3|TRBV7-2|-
CASSLGLSSDTQYF
TGTGCCAGCAGCTTGGGACTGAGCTCAGATACGCAGTATTTT
>-|TRBJ2-5|TRBV29-1|-
CSGGGGRWETQYF
TGCAGCGGAGGTGGCGGGCGTTGGGAGACCCAGTACTTC
>-|TRBJ1-6|TRBV10-3|-
CAISVKRPGSPLHF
TGTGCCATCAGTGTGAAAAGGCCAGGGTCACCCCTCCACTTT
>-|TRBJ2-7|TRBV19|TRBD2
CASSSSSGRAGYEQYF
TGTGCCAGTAGTAGCTCTAGCGGGAGGGCCGGGTACGAGCAGTACTTC
>-|TRBJ2-1|TRBV5-1|TRBD2
CASRRTSGSSEQFF
TGCGCCAGCAGACGGACTAGCGGGAGTAGTGAGCAGTTCTTC
>-|TRBJ1-5|TRBV11-2|-
CASSLDLGGDQPQHF
TGTGCCAGCAGCTTAGATTTGGGAGGGGATCAGCCCCAGCATTTT
>-|TRBJ2-2|TRBV1|-
CTSSQGIPSGGPNTGELFF
TGCACCAGCAGCCAAGGTATCCCTAGCGGGGGGCCGAACACCGGGGAGCTGTTTTTT
>few|TRBJ2-7|TRBV16|-
CASSQSLNPMNPHFYEQYF
TGTGCCAGCAGCCAATCACTCAACCCAATGAACCCGCACTTCTACGAGCAGTACTTC
>-|TRBJ2-1|TRBV9|TRBD2
CASSVGLSSGVVWNEQFF
TGTGCCAGCAGCGTAGGTCTTTCTAGCGGGGTCGTATGGAATGAGCAGTTCTTC
>-|TRBJ2-3|TRBV3-1/TRBV3-2|-
CASSQEHSTDTQYF
TGTGCCAGCAGCCAAGAACATAGCACAGATACGCAGTATTTT
>-|TRBJ1-6|TRBV7-2|-
CASSSGTATNFPLHF
TGTGCCAGCAGCTCTGGGACTGCCACCAATTTCCCCCTCCACTTT
>-|TRBJ1-6|TRBV28|-
CASSPGQSGSSYNSPLHF
TGTGCCAGCAGCCCCGGACAGTCGGGGAGCTCCTATAATTCACCCCTCCACTTT
>-|TRBJ2-7|TRBV19|-
CASSIALFVGGTASYEQYF
TGTGCCAGTAGTATCGCTTTGTTTGTAGGAGGGACAGCCTCCTACGAGCAGTACTTC
>few|TRBJ2-1|TRBV2|TRBD2
CASTKEASGYNEQFF
TGTGCCAGCACAAAGGAGGCTAGCGGTTACAATGAGCAGTTCTTC
>-|TRBJ2-1|TRBV7-3|-
CASSSSTGLNNEQFF
TGTGCCAGCAGCTCGTCGACAGGTCTCAACAATGAGCAGTTCTTC
>-|TRBJ2-5|TRBV4-3|-
CASSQDTAGKTQYF
TGCGCCAGCAGCCAAGATACGGCAGGGAAGACCCAGTACTTC
>-|TRBJ2-7|TRBV5-4|TRBD2
CASSSSGRSSYEQYF
TGTGCCAGCAGCAGCAGCGGGAGGTCGAGCTACGAGCAGTACTTC
>-|TRBJ2-1|TRBV3-1/TRBV3-2|-
CASSQETVYLSEQFF
TGTGCCAGCAGCCAAGAGACAGTCTACCTTAGTGAGCAGTTCTTC
>once|TRBJ2-5|TRBV3-1/TRBV3-2|-
CASSGTYGGRQETQYF
TGTGCCAGCAGCGGAACCTACGGGGGGCGCCAAGAGACCCAGTACTTC
>-|TRBJ1-1|TRBV5-1|TRBD1
CASSLETGTGGRTEAFF
TGCGCCAGCAGCTTGGAAACCGGGACAGGGGGCCGGACTGAAGCTTTCTTT
>-|TRBJ1-2|TRBV25-1|TRBD1
CASSDLDRVNGYTF
TGTGCCAGCAGTGATTTGGACAGGGTAAATGGCTACACCTTC
>-|TRBJ1-4|TRBV19|-
CASRQSNEKLFF
TGTGCCAGTAGACAGAGTAATGAAAAACTGTTTTTT
>-|TRBJ1-1|TRBV6-2/TRBV6-3|-
CASSYSRGAPTEAFF
TGTGCCAGCAGTTACTCCCGGGGGGCTCCCACTGAAGCTTTCTTT
>once|TRBJ2-7|TRBV7-2|-
CASSFNSGYEQYF
TGTGCCAGCAGCTTTAATAGCGGCTACGAGCAGTACTTC
>-|TRBJ1-1|TRBV7-9|TRBD1
CASRKGAQGTEAFF
TGTGCCAGCAGGAAGGGGGCGCAGGGCACTGAAGCTTTCTTT
>-|TRBJ1-2|TRBV6-5|-
CASSYLQGSYGYTF
TGTGCCAGCAGTTACCTACAGGGCTCCTATGGCTACACCTTC
>-|TRBJ2-1|TRBV6-6|-
CASSYGPVNNEQFF
TGTGCCAGCAGTTATGGGCCGGTCAACAATGAGCAGTTCTTC
>-|TRBJ2-7|TRBV7-6|-
CASSPSSYEQYF
TGTGCCAGCAGCCCCAGCTCCTACGAGCAGTACTTC
>-|TRBJ2-3|TRBV5-1|-
CASRVDSGRTDTQYF
TGCGCCAGCAGGGTGGATAGCGGCCGCACAGATACGCAGTATTTT
>-|TRBJ2-3|TRBV10-3|TRBD2
CAILSGGSRDTDTQYF
TGTGCCATCCTTTCGGGAGGAAGCAGGGACACAGATACGCAGTATTTT
>-|TRBJ2-1|TRBV5-1|TRBD2
CASSFSGGATYNEQFF
TGCGCCAGCAGCTTCTCCGGGGGGGCGACCTACAATGAGCAGTTCTTC
>-|TRBJ2-5|TRBV3-1/TRBV3-2|TRBD2
CASSLLGAGSGTSGSSETQYF
TGTGCCAGCAGCCTTTTGGGGGCAGGTTCCGGGACTAGCGGGAGTAGTGAGACCCAGTACTTC
>-|TRBJ2-1|TRBV30|TRBD2
CAWSKGLAADNEQFF
TGTGCCTGGAGCAAAGGACTAGCGGCCGACAATGAGCAGTTCTTC
>-|TRBJ1-2|TRBV6-2/TRBV6-3|-
CASRPTGSYGYTF
TGTGCCAGCAGACCTACAGGGAGCTATGGCTACACCTTC
>few|TRBJ2-1|TRBV12-3/TRBV12-4|-
CASSFQVYNEQFF
TGTGCCAGCAGTTTTCAGGTATACAATGAGCAGTTCTTC
>-|TRBJ2-7|TRBV5-1|TRBD1
CASSLGTDYEQYF
TGCGCCAGCAGCCTAGGGACAGACTACGAGCAGTACTTC